This T cell receptor (beta chain) stems from a study of human T cells and chemical hapten exposure. Study background: Variation in per-sample TCR yields came mainly from small pooled library volume differences.

Concerning this clonotype: Its target is not known.

For the library, individual cDNA molecules each received unique molecular identifiers. Per the original data handling: Sequenced samples showed a median of 95,638 TCRs each, with counts running from around 25,000 to 690,000. TCRdb recomputed calls from the RACE reads with MiXCR, one row per CDR3 protein. These V and J calls derive from TCRdb rather than the authors' analysis. The sample records roughly 120,000 distinct CDR3 sequences, 8.5% to 9.5% being singletons. CDR1 and CDR2 from the germline V gene are SGHTA and FQGNSA. The germline V and J ends were trimmed by 1 base and 3 bases, with 15 bases remaining between them. This CDR3 comprises 16 residues. Time point indicated: healthy volunteer bleed at 2 weeks. Unfractionated whole blood served as the source for total RNA extraction. Study findings and constraints: After DPC sensitization, TCRs above 1 in 1000 frequency showed no change.

Input material: whole blood. The TCR comes from a male donor in good health. Some clones in this sample may be carry-over from other donors' samples. This rearrangement joins TRBV7-2 to TRBJ1-2, with a weak D call TRBD1 (5 bases). The CDR3 bases are TGTGCCAGCAGCTTAGTAAATACAGGTTTCGACTATGGCTACACCTTC. Translation: CASSLVNTGFDYGYTF.